These 31 T cell receptor beta chains came from one sample sequenced in a study of blood T cell repertoires in COVID-19. The repertoire was sequenced with immunoSEQ multiplex PCR; TCRdb's copy has only in-frame clones and lacks some. The sample carries 94,000 or so clones, 88% recorded once. The specimen was peripheral blood. Receptor source: a woman aged 70-85 years with acute or convalescent COVID-19.

V and J are TRBV9 and TRBJ1-2; D not resolved. Germline V gene data show CDR1 as SGDLS and CDR2 as YYNGEE. This CDR3 has 13 amino acids. The V end lost 0 bases, the J end lost 6 bases, and 9 bases lay between the germline ends. The CDR3 here is CASSVGVADGYTF. The DNA of the CDR3 is TGTGCCAGCAGCGTAGGGGTAGCGGATGGCTACACCTTC. Complete variable domain (other parts from reference TRBV9 and TRBJ1-2): DSGVTQTPKHLITATGQRVTLRCSPRSGDLSVYWYQQSLDQGLQFLIQYYNGEERAKGNILERFSAQQFPDLHSELNLSSLELGDSALYFCASSVGVADGYTFGSGTRLTVV.

Regarding this clone: The junction does not match germline at one end; this may be a read error. The chain combines TRBV27 with TRBJ2-3; 10 bases fit TRBD2. From germline, CDR1 is MNHEY and CDR2 SMNVEV (reference sequence). CDR3 length equals 16 residues. The chain's CDR3 is CASSLYSGRGTDTQYF. CDR3 in DNA: TGTGCCAGCAGTTTATACAGCGGGAGGGGAACAGACACGCAGTATTTT.

The chain links TRBV7-2 to TRBJ2-1, with TRBD1 as a possible D gene (5 bases). The germline V and J ends were trimmed by 5 bases and 0 bases, with 11 bases remaining between them. This CDR3 is 15 amino acids long. Germline CDR1 reads SGHTA; CDR2 reads FQGNSA. The CDR3 coding sequence is TGTGCCAGCAGCGCAGGGCAGAGCTCCTACAATGAGCAGTTCTTC. Protein sequence: CASSAGQSSYNEQFF.

The chain links TRBV7-3 to TRBJ1-6; D is perhaps TRBD1 (6 bases). The CDR3 sequence is 18 residues long. Germline loops: CDR1 SGHTA, CDR2 FQGTGA. Trimming removed 3 bases at V and 0 bases at J, with 15 bases between. The CDR3 protein is CASSFQNRESSYNSPLHF. The CDR3 DNA sequence: TGTGCCAGCAGCTTTCAAAACAGGGAGAGCTCCTATAATTCACCCCTCCACTTT.

J is TRBJ2-2 and V is TRBV24-1; 13 bases agree with TRBD2. V lost 1 base to trimming and J lost 4 bases; unmatched junction nucleotides: 11. The CDR3 contains 20 residues. From germline, CDR1 is KGHDR and CDR2 SFDVKD. The CDR3 DNA follows: TGTGCCACCAGTGATTTAAGGACGACTAGCGGGGGGCCGAGCACCGGGGAGCTGTTTTTT. Its protein is CATSDLRTTSGGPSTGELFF.

The genes are TRBV2 and TRBJ2-2; possibly TRBD1 for D (6 bases). Germline lookup yields CDR1 SNHLY and CDR2 FYNNEI. V was pared by 6 bases and J by 4 bases, with 12 bases between. This CDR3 comprises 14 residues. In nucleotides, the CDR3 is TGTGCCAGCAGGGGGACACGAGTCACCGGGGAGCTGTTTTTT. Its translation: CASRGTRVTGELFF.

This chain joins TRBV12-3 or TRBV12-4 and TRBJ2-1; no clear D. The CDR3 spans 13 residues. The V end was cut by 2 bases, the J end by 6 bases, with 8 bases between. The CDR3 nucleotides are TGTGCCAGCAGTTTACTTACGGGCAATGAGCAGTTCTTC. It codes for CASSLLTGNEQFF.

V gene TRBV3-1 (or the pseudogene TRBV3-2) combines with J gene TRBJ2-1, with D possibly matching TRBD2 (5 bases). Germline loops: CDR1 LGHDT, CDR2 YNNKEL (reference sequence). Trimming removed 2 bases from V and 12 bases from J, with 11 bases in between. This CDR3 contains 12 residues. The CDR3 DNA is TGTGCCAGCAGCCAAACCCTAGCTGGGCAGTTCTTC. Translation: CASSQTLAGQFF.

As DNA, the CDR3 is TGTGCCAGCAGTGGGGACAGGGGGCAGCCCCAGCATTTT. Translating it yields CASSGDRGQPQHF. The rearrangement links TRBV2 to TRBJ1-5; TRBD1 agrees at 11 bases. The germline V gene encodes CDR1 SNHLY and CDR2 FYNNEI. This CDR3 has 13 amino acids. V lost 4 bases, J lost 7 bases, and 0 bases stayed unmatched. The full variable domain, rest sourced from reference TRBV2 and TRBJ1-5, is EPEVTQTPSHQVTQMGQEVILRCVPISNHLYFYWYRQILGQKVEFLVSFYNNEISEKSEIFDDQFSVERPDGSNFTLKIRSTKLEDSAMYFCASSGDRGQPQHFGDGTRLSIL.

The J gene is TRBJ1-1, the V gene TRBV19, with a weak D call TRBD1 (5 bases). Germline CDR1 and CDR2: LNHDA and SQIVND (reference sequence). This CDR3 has 15 amino acids. V was cut by 7 bases and J by 2 bases, with 17 bases left in between. The CDR3 DNA follows: TGTGCCAGTAACCCGACAGAGGTTGGAAACACTGAAGCTTTCTTT. Amino acid sequence: CASNPTEVGNTEAFF.

CDR3: CASKSTSESDEQFF. CDR3 nucleotide sequence: TGTGCCAGCAAGTCGACTAGCGAATCAGATGAGCAGTTCTTC. This chain connects TRBV28 to TRBJ2-1; 8 bases line up with TRBD2. V shed 7 bases, J shed 8 bases, and the junction held 10 bases outside the gene matches. The CDR3 is 14 residues long. Per germline, CDR1 MDHEN and CDR2 SYDVKM.

The rearrangement uses TRBV6-5 and TRBJ2-7; unclear D gene. CDR1 and CDR2 from the germline V gene are MNHEY and SVGAGI. CDR3 length: 10 residues. V lost 8 bases to trimming and J lost 5 bases, with 7 bases between them. This chain's CDR3 is CASANHEQYF. DNA of the CDR3: TGTGCCAGCGCGAACCACGAGCAGTACTTC.

V and J are TRBV3-1 (or the pseudogene TRBV3-2) and TRBJ2-1, with 11 nucleotides matching TRBD2. The V gene's germline CDR1 is LGHDT and CDR2 YNNKEL (reference sequence). J lost 6 bases, V lost 5 bases, and 9 bases had no gene match. The CDR3 covers 16 residues. CDR3 residues: CASSYPTSGKLNEQFF. CDR3 nucleotides: TGTGCCAGCAGCTACCCGACTAGCGGGAAACTCAATGAGCAGTTCTTC.

The chain carries TRBV15 and TRBJ2-3; TRBD2 is a possible D gene (5 bases). The germline gives CDR1 LNHNV, CDR2 YYDKDF (reference sequence). The CDR3 contains 14 residues. With 4 bases removed from V and 10 bases from J, the gap between germline ends came to 18 bases. In DNA form, the CDR3 reads TGTGCCACCAGCACCCAGGACTTCGGTTCTTCGCAGTATTTT. It yields the protein CATSTQDFGSSQYF.

The chain employs TRBV11-1 and TRBJ1-2; a weak D match, TRBD1 (6 bases). CDR3 length equals 14 residues. The germline V gene has CDR1 SGHAT and CDR2 FQDESV (reference sequence). V was cut by 4 bases and J by 0 bases, with 9 bases left in between. For the CDR3, the DNA is TGTGCCAGCAGCTCACAGGGTACTAACTATGGCTACACCTTC. This gives the protein CASSSQGTNYGYTF.

The chain employs TRBV19 and TRBJ1-2, with TRBD1 as a possible D gene (5 bases). From germline, CDR1 is LNHDA and CDR2 SQIVND (reference sequence). The CDR3 has 13 amino acids. V gave up 7 bases and J gave up 2 bases, with 11 bases separating them. CDR3 nucleotides: TGTGCCAGTACCCCGCAGGGCAACTATGGCTACACCTTC. It codes for CASTPQGNYGYTF.

The V and J genes are TRBV29-1 and TRBJ1-4, with D possibly TRBD1 on 6 matching bases. This CDR3 has 15 residues. The V end lost 7 bases, the J end lost 0 bases, and 15 bases lay between the germline ends. The germline V gene encodes CDR1 SQVTM and CDR2 ANQGSEA. CDR3 loop: CSAAPQGATNEKLFF. The CDR3 nucleotides read TGCAGCGCAGCCCCACAGGGTGCAACTAATGAAAAACTGTTTTTT.

The DNA of the CDR3 is TGTGCCAGCAGCCCGGGTGGGGCAGTCAGGGATACGCAGTATTTT. This encodes CASSPGGAVRDTQYF. The chain uses TRBV5-4 and TRBJ2-3; a possible D gene is TRBD1 (5 bases). The V end was cut by 4 bases, the J end by 6 bases, with 18 bases between. Germline V lookup: CDR1 SGHNT, CDR2 YYREEE (reference sequence). This CDR3 has 15 residues.

The chain uses TRBV28 and TRBJ2-7, with 7 positions matching TRBD1. This CDR3 region has 15 residues. Germline V lookup: CDR1 MDHEN, CDR2 SYDVKM. The V gene end was trimmed by 4 bases and the J gene end by 4 bases; junction bases not matched to a gene: 10. CDR3 sequence reads: CASSSNTRGNYEQYF. CDR3 nucleotides: TGTGCCAGCAGTTCCAACACCAGGGGGAATTACGAGCAGTACTTC.

This chain connects TRBV24-1 to TRBJ1-1; no clear D. Germline CDR1 and CDR2: KGHDR and SFDVKD. The V end was cut by 7 bases, the J end by 1 base, with 12 bases between. The length of the CDR3 is 14 residues. The CDR3 loop is CATRQTGENTEAFF. The DNA of the CDR3 is TGTGCCACCAGACAGACCGGGGAGAACACTGAAGCTTTCTTT.

The chain employs TRBV9 and TRBJ1-5, with D uncertain. CDR1 is SGDLS and CDR2 is YYNGEE in the germline V gene. V was pared by 0 bases and J by 6 bases, with 7 bases between. The CDR3 runs 13 residues. Written as DNA, the CDR3 is TGTGCCAGCAGCGTAGGGGAGGGTCAGCCCCAGCATTTT. It encodes CASSVGEGQPQHF.

The chain couples TRBV7-2 to TRBJ2-7, with 9 bases matching TRBD1. After removal of 3 bases from V and 6 bases from J, the junction contained 9 bases not matched to a gene. CDR3 length: 15 residues. Germline V gene lookup returns CDR1 SGHTA and CDR2 FQGNSA. In DNA form, the CDR3 reads TGTGCCAGCAGCTTTTCCGGGACAGGGTTCTCCGAGCAGTACTTC. As protein: CASSFSGTGFSEQYF.

The chain combines TRBV28 with TRBJ2-3; perhaps TRBD1 as D (6 bases). Germline V gene sequence: CDR1 MDHEN, CDR2 SYDVKM. The CDR3 spans 15 residues. V gave up 4 bases and J gave up 1 base, with 12 bases separating them. The CDR3 reads CASSSTGLGTDTQYF. CDR3 bases: TGTGCCAGCAGTTCCACAGGGTTAGGCACAGATACGCAGTATTTT. The variable domain in full, completed from reference TRBV28 and TRBJ2-3, reads DVKVTQSSRYLVKRTGEKVFLECVQDMDHENMFWYRQDPGLGLRLIYFSYDVKMKEKGDIPEGYSVSREKKERFSLILESASTNQTSMYLCASSSTGLGTDTQYFGPGTRLTVL.

This sequence joins TRBV14 and TRBJ2-7, with D possibly TRBD1 on 6 matching bases. The germline V and J ends were trimmed by 4 bases and 2 bases, with 15 bases remaining between them. The CDR3 contains 15 residues. Per the germline V gene, CDR1 is SGHDN and CDR2 is FVKESK. CDR3 DNA sequence: TGTGCCAGCAGCCCGACAGGTTTTTCTCCCTACGAGCAGTACTTC. Protein sequence: CASSPTGFSPYEQYF.

The V call is TRBV6-5, the J call TRBJ2-7; D possibly corresponds to TRBD2 (5 bases). The length of the CDR3 is 13 residues. Per germline, CDR1 MNHEY and CDR2 SVGAGI. Trimming removed 4 bases from V and 2 bases from J, with 9 bases in between. The CDR3 sequence is CASSFPGTYEQYF. CDR3 nucleotide sequence: TGTGCCAGCAGTTTCCCGGGAACCTACGAGCAGTACTTC.

The rearrangement joins TRBV2 to TRBJ1-1; no clear D. Germline V gives CDR1 SNHLY, CDR2 FYNNEI. V dropped 4 bases and J dropped 7 bases, with 7 bases sitting between them. The CDR3 is 11 residues long. The CDR3 DNA sequence: TGTGCCAGCAGTGTGAGCTATGAAGCTTTCTTT. It yields the protein CASSVSYEAFF. Based on the CDR3 plus reference TRBV2 and TRBJ1-1, the full variable domain is EPEVTQTPSHQVTQMGQEVILRCVPISNHLYFYWYRQILGQKVEFLVSFYNNEISEKSEIFDDQFSVERPDGSNFTLKIRSTKLEDSAMYFCASSVSYEAFFGQGTRLTVV.

The CDR3 is CASSSDGDQPQHF. DNA of the CDR3: TGTGCCAGTAGTAGTGACGGGGATCAGCCCCAGCATTTT. The gene calls are TRBV19 and TRBJ1-5; D unresolved. The CDR3 runs 13 residues. The V gene lost 4 bases and the J gene lost 5 bases, with 9 bases spanning the gap. Germline lookup yields CDR1 LNHDA and CDR2 SQIVND (reference sequence).

The V call is TRBV3-1 (or the pseudogene TRBV3-2), the J call TRBJ1-6; no clear D. The germline gives CDR1 LGHDT, CDR2 YNNKEL (reference sequence). V was pared by 2 bases and J by 8 bases, with 10 bases between. This CDR3 is built from 14 residues. CDR3 in DNA: TGTGCCAGCAGCCAAAGCGGCAGTTATTCACCCCTCCACTTT. Translating gives CASSQSGSYSPLHF.

The table lists this clone with a few counts. The gene calls are TRBV19 and TRBJ1-5; D might be TRBD1 (5 bases). Germline assignment: CDR1 LNHDA and CDR2 SQIVND (reference sequence). Trimming shortened V by 5 bases and J by 5 bases, and 13 bases separated the two germline ends. The CDR3 has 14 amino acids. The CDR3 region has the DNA TGTGCCAGTAGTGCCCGGGACTCTCATCAGCCCCAGCATTTT. Its translation: CASSARDSHQPQHF.

The chain is built from TRBV10-3 and TRBJ1-1; D possibly corresponds to TRBD1 (5 bases). CDR3 length equals 12 residues. Germline assignment: CDR1 ENHRY and CDR2 SYGVKD. Trimming stripped 8 bases from V and 1 base from J, with 8 bases between. This chain's CDR3 is CAISTGNTEAFF. CDR3 nucleotides: TGTGCCATCTCAACAGGGAACACTGAAGCTTTCTTT.

The CDR3 DNA reads as TGTGCCAGCCGCTCACAGGGGACATCGAACACCGGGGAGCTGTTTTTT. It specifies CASRSQGTSNTGELFF. The rearrangement links TRBV19 to TRBJ2-2; 7 bases are a match to TRBD1. The germline CDR1 and CDR2 sequences are LNHDA and SQIVND (reference sequence). This CDR3 contains 16 residues. The V and J ends lost 9 bases and 0 bases, in that order; junction bases with no gene match: 10.